The rows below give T cell receptor beta chains drawn from one sample of a study of sequential checkpoint blockade in melanoma. TCRdb keeps only in-frame clones here, not all; method: immunoSEQ multiplex PCR. The sample yields roughly 18,000 clones, roughly 28% seen once. Sequenced material: tumor tissue (inferred from file names), taken from a patient given nivolumab and ipilimumab in sequence. The receptors stem from a human donor with melanoma. CDR3s include the opening cysteine and the closing phenylalanine or tryptophan. D genes are given only for firm matches. A clone size is listed for some rows: how often the clone was seen (once, few, many), or a class if it is expanded.

D	length	J	V	size	DNA	CDR3
NA	14	TRBJ1-4	TRBV28	few	TGTGCCAGCAGCCTACAGGGAGGGGATGAAAAACTGTTTTTT	CASSLQGGDEKLFF
NA	14	TRBJ1-1	TRBV6-8	NA	TGTGCCAGCAGCAAACTCGGGGGGAACACTGAAGCTTTCTTT	CASSKLGGNTEAFF
TRBD1	16	TRBJ2-1	TRBV10-2	NA	TGCGCCAGCAGTGTCCCGGGACAGTTTGGGGGCAATGAGCAGTTCTTC	CASSVPGQFGGNEQFF
NA	16	TRBJ2-7	TRBV7-6	many	TGTGCCAGCAGCTTAGAAACGGGGGGCCTGAGGGACGAGCAGTACTTC	CASSLETGGLRDEQYF
NA	14	TRBJ1-2	TRBV7-6	many	TGTGCCAGCAGCTTAGGGGTGCTTAACTATGGCTACACCTTC	CASSLGVLNYGYTF
NA	16	TRBJ2-5	TRBV29-1	NA	TGCAGCGTTGAAGATCCCTTCCGGCGGGACCAAGAGACCCAGTACTTC	CSVEDPFRRDQETQYF
NA	14	TRBJ2-7	TRBV6-8	NA	TGTGCCAGCAGTTCCCAGGGGGGGACCTACGAGCAGTACTTC	CASSSQGGTYEQYF
NA	14	TRBJ1-2	TRBV28	NA	TGTGCCAGCAGTTTGGGGGCGAACAACTATGGCTACACCTTC	CASSLGANNYGYTF
NA	15	TRBJ2-6	TRBV6-8	NA	TGTGCCAGCAGTGATTGGTCGGCTGGGGCCAACGTCCTGACTTTC	CASSDWSAGANVLTF
NA	13	TRBJ1-1	TRBV7-2	few	TGTGCCAGCAGCTTATCAGGGTTCACTGAAGCTTTCTTT	CASSLSGFTEAFF
TRBD1	16	TRBJ2-5	TRBV29-1	once	TGCAGCGTTGAAAGTCCGGGACAGGGGGCCCCAAAAACCCAGTACTTC	CSVESPGQGAPKTQYF
NA	14	TRBJ2-1	TRBV11-3	few	TGTGCCAGCAGCTTGGGTATGCCCGGCAGTGAGCAGTTCTTC	CASSLGMPGSEQFF
TRBD2	19	TRBJ2-1	TRBV5-1	NA	TGCGCCAGCAGCTTGTCCCTAGGGGCGGGGGGCCTCTCCTACAATGAGCAGTTCTTC	CASSLSLGAGGLSYNEQFF
TRBD1	14	TRBJ2-1	TRBV12-5	NA	TGTGCTAGTGGGGGACAGGGGACTTCCAATGAGCAGTTCTTC	CASGGQGTSNEQFF
NA	13	TRBJ1-4	TRBV7-2	few	TGTGCCAGCAGCCCTCCGGGGGATGAAAAACTGTTTTTT	CASSPPGDEKLFF
NA	15	TRBJ1-2	TRBV6-8	NA	TGTGCCAGCCGGAGTGAAGAAAGTCGAGTCCTTGGCTACACCTTC	CASRSEESRVLGYTF
NA	15	TRBJ2-2	TRBV7-4	many	TGTGCCAGCAGCCCAAGGGACCATTCCCCCGGGGAGCTGTTTTTT	CASSPRDHSPGELFF
NA	16	TRBJ1-1	TRBV4-1	few	TGCGCCAGCAGCCAAGAAGGGGAGAGCTTGAACACTGAAGCTTTCTTT	CASSQEGESLNTEAFF
TRBD2	16	TRBJ2-5	TRBV11-3	many	TGTGCCAGCAGCGAAGCTACGGGAGGGCCTGGAGAGACCCAGTACTTC	CASSEATGGPGETQYF
TRBD1	20	TRBJ1-2	TRBV23-1	few	TGCGCCAGCAGCCAAGGGAGGACAGGGGGCGCGTTACGGACCATTTATGGCTACACCTTC	CASSQGRTGGALRTIYGYTF
TRBD1	17	TRBJ2-7	TRBV9	NA	TGTGCCAGCAGCGCCGGGACAGTGTTAGGGTCCCTCTACGAGCAGTACTTC	CASSAGTVLGSLYEQYF
NA	12	TRBJ2-6	TRBV19	few	TGTGCCACTAGATCTGGGGCCAACGTCCTGACTTTC	CATRSGANVLTF
NA	16	TRBJ2-2	TRBV11-3	many	TGTGCCAGCAGCTTAGAAGGGTCGCGCCGTGGCGGGGAGCTGTTTTTT	CASSLEGSRRGGELFF
TRBD1	16	TRBJ2-2	TRBV7-6	many	TGTGCCAGCAGCAGAAGGGGGACAGGGGGGACCGGGGAGCTGTTTTTT	CASSRRGTGGTGELFF
NA	16	TRBJ2-1	TRBV5-1	NA	TGCGCCAGCAGCTTGGCCGGACAGCTCTCCTACAATGAGCAGTTCTTC	CASSLAGQLSYNEQFF
NA	12	TRBJ2-7	TRBV19	NA	TGTGCCAGTTTAGGAGGCTCCTACGAGCAGTACTTC	CASLGGSYEQYF
NA	15	TRBJ1-3	TRBV11-3	NA	TGTGCCAGCAGCTTAGAGGGGCAGACTACGGACACCATATATTTT	CASSLEGQTTDTIYF
NA	14	TRBJ1-2	TRBV23-1	NA	TGCGCCAGCAGTCAGGTAAGGGCAGTAGAGGGCTACACCTTC	CASSQVRAVEGYTF
NA	14	TRBJ1-2	TRBV11-3	many	TGTGCCAGCAGCTTAGGCGGGGGAAACTATGGCTACACCTTC	CASSLGGGNYGYTF
NA	16	TRBJ2-5	TRBV7-6	many	TGTGCCAGCAGCCTCGACACGACAGAGAATCAAGAGACCCAGTACTTC	CASSLDTTENQETQYF
NA	15	TRBJ1-4	TRBV7-6	many	TGTGCCAGCAGCCCGTCGGAAGGGGGTAGTGAAAAACTGTTTTTT	CASSPSEGGSEKLFF
NA	16	TRBJ1-1	TRBV6-8	NA	TGTGCCAGCAGTATGGGCAGATGGGCCGGGAACACTGAAGCTTTCTTT	CASSMGRWAGNTEAFF
NA	15	TRBJ2-5	TRBV19	NA	TGTGCCAGTAGGCGACGACAGAACGTCCAAGAGACCCAGTACTTC	CASRRRQNVQETQYF
TRBD1	16	TRBJ2-1	TRBV5-1	once	TGCGCCAGCAGCTTGGAGTATGGGACAGGGTCGGATGAGCAGTTCTTC	CASSLEYGTGSDEQFF
NA	15	TRBJ1-4	TRBV11-3	NA	TGTGCCAGCAGCTTAGTCTGGGGGGGCAAGGAAAAACTGTTTTTT	CASSLVWGGKEKLFF
NA	13	TRBJ2-2	TRBV6-8	few	TGTGCCAGCACCCCAACTGGGATCGGGGAGCTGTTTTTT	CASTPTGIGELFF
TRBD2	16	TRBJ2-3	TRBV29-1	NA	TGCAGCGGCAAACTCGGGACTAGCGGGGCCTCAGATACGCAGTATTTT	CSGKLGTSGASDTQYF
NA	14	TRBJ1-2	TRBV11-3	many	TGTGCCAGCAGTCAGGAATCGGGGCCCTATGGCTACACCTTC	CASSQESGPYGYTF